The rows below give T cell receptor beta chains drawn from one sample of a study of beta chain features in type 1 diabetes. The protocol was immunoSEQ multiplex PCR, while the TCRdb copy is restricted to in-frame clones and leaves out a portion. The profile covers under 500,000 clones, with around 30% appearing a single time and about 0.065% taken by the ten largest. The sample comprised naive CD4+ T cells from blood. Receptors originate from a man aged 18 to 35 in good health. Both conserved end residues are part of each CDR3. The D gene is left open where the match is weak. The listing skips clone size in some rows; elsewhere it reads once, few, many or a size class.

clone_size j_call d_call cdr3_length v_call cdr3_nt cdr3_aa
. TRBJ2-7 . 15 TRBV18 TGTGCCAGCTCACCACCCAAGGGAACTCGCTACGAGCAGTACTTC CASSPPKGTRYEQYF
few TRBJ2-7 TRBD2 15 TRBV4-3 TGCGCCAGCAGCAGGTCGAGCGGGAGGGTGTACGAGCAGTACTTC CASSRSSGRVYEQYF
. TRBJ2-7 . 13 TRBV7-9 TGTGCCAGCAGCTTGGGACGGACGTACGAGCAGTACTTC CASSLGRTYEQYF
. TRBJ2-5 . 14 TRBV7-9 TGTGCCAGCCTCCCCGGGACGTACCAAGAGACCCAGTACTTC CASLPGTYQETQYF
. TRBJ2-1 . 11 TRBV9 TGTGCCAGCAGCGTTTCGAATGAGCAGTTCTTC CASSVSNEQFF
. TRBJ2-7 . 13 TRBV30 TGTGCCTGGAGTGGTGGGACTTTCTACGAGCAGTACTTC CAWSGGTFYEQYF
. TRBJ1-1 . 13 TRBV18 TGTGCCAGCTCACCAAACACGGGCACTGAAGCTTTCTTT CASSPNTGTEAFF
. TRBJ2-1 . 13 TRBV28 TGTGCCAGCAGTTCCGACTCCTACAATGAGCAGTTCTTC CASSSDSYNEQFF
. TRBJ2-1 TRBD2 14 TRBV7-2 TGTGCCAGCAGCCGGGACTATTTTTACAATGAGCAGTTCTTC CASSRDYFYNEQFF
. TRBJ2-7 TRBD1 14 TRBV5-6 TGTGCCAGCAGCTTGCTTGGACAGGGCTACGAGCAGTACTTC CASSLLGQGYEQYF
few TRBJ2-5 . 14 TRBV5-6 TGTGCCAGCAGCTTGGTAACAGCCCAAGAGACCCAGTACTTC CASSLVTAQETQYF
few TRBJ1-5 TRBD1 14 TRBV30 TGTGCCTGGAGTGGACAGGGGCTAGGTCAGCCCCAGCATTTT CAWSGQGLGQPQHF